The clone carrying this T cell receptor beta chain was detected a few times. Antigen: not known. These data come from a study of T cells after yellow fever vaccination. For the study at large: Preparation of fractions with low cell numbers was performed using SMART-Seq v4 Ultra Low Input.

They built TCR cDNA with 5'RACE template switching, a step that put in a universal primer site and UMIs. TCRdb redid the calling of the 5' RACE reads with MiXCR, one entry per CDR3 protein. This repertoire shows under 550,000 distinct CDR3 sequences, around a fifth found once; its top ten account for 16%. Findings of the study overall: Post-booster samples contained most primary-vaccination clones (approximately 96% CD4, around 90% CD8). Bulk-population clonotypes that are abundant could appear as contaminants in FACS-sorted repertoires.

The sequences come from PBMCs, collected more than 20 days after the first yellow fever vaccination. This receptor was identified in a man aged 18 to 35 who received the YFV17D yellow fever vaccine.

CDR3: CASSLLLAGGADTQYF. DNA of the CDR3: TGCGCCAGCAGCTTGCTCCTAGCGGGGGGTGCAGATACGCAGTATTTT. The chain carries TRBV5-1 and TRBJ2-3, with 11 bases fitting TRBD2. The CDR3 sequence is 16 residues long. Trimming cost V 1 base and J 4 bases; bases outside gene matches: 5. The germline gives CDR1 SGHRS, CDR2 YFSETQ.